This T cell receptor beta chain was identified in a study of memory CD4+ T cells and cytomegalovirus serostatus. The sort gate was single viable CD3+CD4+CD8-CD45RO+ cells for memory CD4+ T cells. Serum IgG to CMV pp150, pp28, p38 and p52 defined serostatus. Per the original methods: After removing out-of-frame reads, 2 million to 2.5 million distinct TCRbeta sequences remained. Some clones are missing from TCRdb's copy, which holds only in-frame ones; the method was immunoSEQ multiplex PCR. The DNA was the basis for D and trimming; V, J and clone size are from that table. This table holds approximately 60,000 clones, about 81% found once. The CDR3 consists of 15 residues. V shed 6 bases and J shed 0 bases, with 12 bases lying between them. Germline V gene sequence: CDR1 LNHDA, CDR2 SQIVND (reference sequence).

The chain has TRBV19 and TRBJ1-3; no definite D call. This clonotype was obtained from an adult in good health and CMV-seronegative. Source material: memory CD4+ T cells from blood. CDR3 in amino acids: CASSIPTYSGNTIYF. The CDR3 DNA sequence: TGTGCCAGTAGCATTCCGACGTACTCTGGAAACACCATATATTTT.